These 4 T cell receptor beta chains originate from one sample sequenced in a study of blood T cell repertoires in COVID-19. Data came from immunoSEQ multiplex PCR; TCRdb stores just in-frame clones and leaves some out. The table shows about 260,000 clones, with over 75% occurring only once. The sequencing sample was made of peripheral blood. These receptors were taken from a woman in her forties or fifties with acute or convalescent COVID-19.

The gene calls are TRBV7-3 and TRBJ2-2, with TRBD2 matching over 9 bases. The CDR3 has 15 amino acids. J lost 7 bases, V lost 3 bases, and 6 bases had no gene match. Germline-derived CDR1 and CDR2 are SGHTA and FQGTGA. CDR3 in amino acids: CASSLNSGSHGELFF. CDR3 nucleotide sequence: TGTGCCAGCAGCTTGAATAGCGGGAGTCACGGGGAGCTGTTTTTT.

The rearrangement joins TRBV3-1 (or the pseudogene TRBV3-2) to TRBJ1-5; 10 nucleotides match TRBD1. J was trimmed by 2 bases and V by 3 bases; bases with no gene match: 1. The germline CDR1 and CDR2 sequences are LGHDT and YNNKEL (reference sequence). The CDR3 is 15 amino acids. CDR3 residues: CASSHGTGGNQPQHF. The DNA for the CDR3 is TGTGCCAGCAGCCACGGGACAGGGGGCAATCAGCCCCAGCATTTT.

The chain employs TRBV5-1 and TRBJ2-3; 10 positions agree with TRBD2. Germline CDR1 is SGHRS and CDR2 is YFSETQ. The V gene end was trimmed by 4 bases and the J gene end by 4 bases; junction bases not matched to a gene: 9. The CDR3 is 16 residues long. DNA of the CDR3: TGCGCCAGCAGCATACAAACCGGGACTAGCGCAGATACGCAGTATTTT. Translating it yields CASSIQTGTSADTQYF.

V is TRBV15 and J is TRBJ2-7; 9 positions agree with TRBD1. The J segment lost 3 bases and the V segment lost 3 bases, leaving 3 bases of the junction unmatched. The V gene's germline CDR1 is LNHNV and CDR2 YYDKDF (reference sequence). This CDR3 comprises 14 residues. CDR3 in amino acids: CATSSPGQGYEQYF. In DNA, the CDR3 is TGTGCCACCAGCAGCCCGGGACAGGGCTACGAGCAGTACTTC.